A single T cell receptor beta chain is shown here with its context. This specimen includes other DNA sequences encoding the same CDR3. Naive CD8 cells, CD45RO-negative and positively selected for CCR7, excluded terminally differentiated effector memory CD45RA+ cells. Germline CDR1 is SGDLS and CDR2 is YYNGEE. This CDR3 spans 14 amino acids. Trimming left V 0 bases short and J 3 bases short, with 7 bases between. This sample was included in a study of shared clonotypes between healthy human individuals. Looking at the study overall: The donor pool was made up of a couple of women and three men aged 18 to 49. For every donor, three CD4 naive, three CD4 memory, two CD8 naive and one CD8 memory plates were used.

As handled by the study authors: Filtering differed because ImmunoSEQ produced junction-only sequences that carried no quality scores. Clones were read by immunoSEQ multiplex PCR, and TCRdb kept only the in-frame ones, dropping some. For V, J and clone size, that table is used; D and trimming come from the DNA. The sample has around 2,100,000 clones; about 95% are singletons. The sequence was obtained from a man aged 18-30 years in good health. Material for sequencing was naive CD8+ T cells sorted from blood. The V call is TRBV9, the J call TRBJ2-1; maybe TRBD2 (6 bases). The CDR3 reads CASSVDGSYNEQFF. CDR3 sequence (DNA): TGTGCCAGCAGCGTAGACGGGAGCTACAATGAGCAGTTCTTC.